Below, 2 T cell receptor beta chains from the same sample are listed, as sequenced in a study of Graves' ophthalmopathy and Graves' hyperthyroidism. Transcripts of RNA were the source for amplifying TCR beta CDR3 regions. Following a first-round RT-PCR that used HTBI primers, a second-round multiplex PCR was carried out. MiXCR, applied by TCRdb to the multiplex PCR reads, yields one record per CDR3 protein. This sample has roughly 160,000 distinct CDR3 sequences, with under 40% found just once. The sample comprised peripheral blood. The source is a woman in her 40s with Graves' ophthalmopathy.

This clonotype was counted only a few times. The genes are TRBV15 and TRBJ2-5, with D possibly matching TRBD2 (6 bases). The germline CDR1 and CDR2 sequences are LNHNV and YYDKDF (reference sequence). Deletions cut 1 base from V and 3 bases from J, with 9 bases between. CDR3 length: 14 residues. The CDR3 coding sequence is TGTGCCACCAGCAGAGTGGAGGGTGAAGAGACCCAGTACTTC. Residues: CATSRVEGEETQYF.

This clonotype was detected ten times or more. The J gene is TRBJ1-2, the V gene TRBV15; 7 bases align to TRBD1. The V gene's germline CDR1 is LNHNV and CDR2 YYDKDF (reference sequence). V shed 3 bases, J shed 6 bases, and the junction held 10 bases outside the gene matches. The CDR3 totals 15 residues. CDR3 coding DNA: TGTGCCACCAGCAGGGGTGACAGGGAAATGGATGGCTACACCTTC. Translated, it gives CATSRGDREMDGYTF.